The entry that follows covers one T cell receptor (beta chain) sequence. Recruited during active infection, patients (from Seattle) were subsequently followed longitudinally. Per the original methods: Counts of nucleated cells, estimated from reference gene primer amplification, were obtained. The data were produced by immunoSEQ multiplex PCR, yet TCRdb's version contains in-frame clones alone and is incomplete. The V and J calls and clone size were taken over from that table, and D and trimming were inferred from the DNA. This sample carries approximately 200,000 clones, approximately 94% of them seen once, and the ten largest clones take roughly 0.76%. These data belong to a study of blood T cell repertoires in COVID-19. The overall study: Spain, Italy and the United States supplied samples that represented acute and convalescent COVID-19. Sources were T cells, B-cell-depleted T cells, or PBMCs; the material itself was cDNA or gDNA.

CDR3 length: 17 amino acids. From germline, CDR1 is LNHNV and CDR2 YYDKDF (reference sequence). V was pared by 0 bases and J by 1 base, with 6 bases of the junction left unmatched. The source material was peripheral blood. The origin of this receptor is a man aged 25-45 years with COVID-19, enrolled during active disease. The chain joins TRBV15 to TRBJ1-1; 9 bases agree with TRBD1. The CDR3 region has the DNA TGTGCCACCAGCAGAGAGGGACAGGGTCTGGGGAACACTGAAGCTTTCTTT. Translated: CATSREGQGLGNTEAFF. The full variable domain, its missing parts supplied by reference TRBV15 and TRBJ1-1, is DAMVIQNPRYQVTQFGKPVTLSCSQTLNHNVMYWYQQKSSQAPKLLFHYYDKDFNNEADTPDNFQSRRPNTSFCFLDIRSPGLGDTAMYLCATSREGQGLGNTEAFFGQGTRLTVV.